The 29 T cell receptor beta chains reported below all come from one sample, sequenced in a study of control samples from healthy donors and cancer patients (TCRdb year 2020). Library preparation was by the immunoSEQ multiplex PCR assay. Not all clones reach the TCRdb copy of this immuneACCESS table, which keeps in-frame sequences only. Checked studies attribute under half of the gap to unresolved V genes and leave the rest unexplained. The sample table records approximately 69,000 clones; approximately 89% of these occur just once. Over 4.5% of the sample is in the top ten clones. Sequences were obtained from PBMCs. These receptors all come from a man aged 55 to 69 with colorectal cancer.

The chain joins TRBV14 to TRBJ2-5; D is uncertain. Germline CDR1 and CDR2: SGHDN and FVKESK. The CDR3 has 11 amino acids. Trimming stripped 3 bases from V and 5 bases from J, with 4 bases between. The CDR3, as DNA: TGTGCCAGCAGCCATGAGGAGACCCAGTACTTC. Translated, it gives CASSHEETQYF.

The V and J genes are TRBV7-9 and TRBJ1-2, with a weak D call TRBD1 (6 bases). V shed 6 bases and J shed 8 bases, with 13 bases lying between them. The CDR3 consists of 12 residues. Germline CDR1 reads SEHNR; CDR2 reads FQNEAQ (reference sequence). The CDR3 region is CASSRDGGGYTF. The CDR3 DNA reads TGTGCCAGCAGTCGAGATGGGGGCGGCTACACCTTC.

The chain is built from TRBV10-3 and TRBJ1-1; D is perhaps TRBD1 (6 bases). Germline lookup yields CDR1 ENHRY and CDR2 SYGVKD. Trimming shortened V by 10 bases and J by 1 base, and 13 bases separated the two germline ends. The CDR3 totals 13 residues. The CDR3, as DNA: TGTGCCAGCCATGGGGGCCGGAACACTGAAGCTTTCTTT. Its protein is CASHGGRNTEAFF.

The chain uses TRBV6-5 and TRBJ1-2; TRBD1 matches 8 bases. V was pared by 6 bases and J by 9 bases, with 6 bases of the junction left unmatched. Germline values: CDR1 MNHEY, CDR2 SVGAGI. The CDR3 is 12 amino acids. The CDR3 DNA reads TGTGCCAGCAGCCCCGGACAGGGTCGCTACACCTTC. Protein product: CASSPGQGRYTF.

This clone has more than one count but fewer than ten. CDR3 residues: CASNRQGGKSGYTF. CDR3 bases: TGTGCCAGCAACCGACAGGGGGGGAAATCGGGCTACACCTTC. V and J are TRBV6-5 and TRBJ1-2; 9 positions agree with TRBD1. Germline CDR1 and CDR2: MNHEY and SVGAGI. V was pared by 7 bases and J by 8 bases, with 11 bases of the junction left unmatched. The CDR3 has 14 amino acids.

The gene calls are TRBV2 and TRBJ2-7, with 7 bases lining up with TRBD2. The CDR3 consists of 12 residues. Germline V gives CDR1 SNHLY, CDR2 FYNNEI. The V segment lost 7 bases and the J segment 6 bases; nucleotides outside the gene matches: 6. CDR3 amino acids: CASTEGGVEQYF. The CDR3 DNA sequence: TGTGCCAGCACTGAGGGAGGGGTCGAGCAGTACTTC.

This clone was seen once. The chain couples TRBV27 to TRBJ1-2, with unresolved D. The length of the CDR3 is 13 residues. CDR1 is MNHEY, CDR2 SMNVEV, per germline (reference sequence). The ends were cut back, 0 bases at V and 3 bases at J, with 5 bases in the middle. This chain's CDR3 is CASSLSGYYGYTF. The CDR3 nucleotides read TGTGCCAGCAGTTTATCCGGGTACTATGGCTACACCTTC.

The sample holds a few counts of this clone. J is TRBJ1-6 and V is TRBV7-6; 7 bases map to TRBD1. The CDR3 extends over 15 amino acids. Trimming cost V 5 bases and J 7 bases; bases outside gene matches: 8. Germline values: CDR1 SGHVS, CDR2 FNYEAQ. CDR3 loop: CASSRRPGQNSPLHF. The CDR3 DNA sequence: TGTGCCAGCAGCCGACGCCCGGGACAGAATTCACCCCTCCACTTT.

The chain links TRBV7-9 to TRBJ2-7; TRBD2 is a possible D gene (6 bases). The CDR3 extends over 15 amino acids. The ends were cut back, 1 base at V and 4 bases at J, with 14 bases in the middle. Germline V lookup: CDR1 SEHNR, CDR2 FQNEAQ (reference sequence). The CDR3: CASSLVIGTAYEQYF. The CDR3 nucleotides read TGTGCCAGCAGCTTAGTTATTGGGACTGCTTACGAGCAGTACTTC.

The chain joins TRBV5-1 to TRBJ1-5; maybe TRBD1 (6 bases). In germline, CDR1 is SGHRS, CDR2 YFSETQ. Trimming removed 4 bases from V and 4 bases from J, with 9 bases in between. The CDR3 has 13 amino acids. The CDR3 spells CASSPDRNQPQHF. In nucleotides, the CDR3 is TGCGCCAGCAGCCCGGACAGAAATCAGCCCCAGCATTTT.

V gene TRBV19 combines with J gene TRBJ2-2; 8 positions agree with TRBD1. CDR3 length: 15 amino acids. With V trimmed by 3 bases and J by 5 bases, 5 bases remained unmatched. Germline CDR1 and CDR2: LNHDA and SQIVND (reference sequence). The CDR3 sequence is CASSIQGARTGELFF. CDR3 coding DNA: TGTGCCAGTAGTATTCAGGGGGCGCGGACCGGGGAGCTGTTTTTT.

For the CDR3, the DNA is TGTGCCAGCGGATGGCGGGCGCTCCTGGAGGAGCAGTACTTC. Residues: CASGWRALLEEQYF. This chain connects TRBV19 to TRBJ2-7, with D tentatively TRBD2 (5 bases). Per germline, CDR1 LNHDA and CDR2 SQIVND (reference sequence). The CDR3 has 14 residues. Trimming took 9 bases from V and 7 from J, leaving 22 bases between them.

The CDR3 DNA sequence: TGTGCCAGCAGCATATCAACTGGAAACACCATATATTTT. It codes for CASSISTGNTIYF. This sequence joins TRBV6-6 and TRBJ1-3; no definite D call. The germline V gene has CDR1 MNHNY and CDR2 SVGAGI (reference sequence). This CDR3 region has 13 residues. Trimming left V 6 bases short and J 2 bases short, with 8 bases between.

This chain links TRBV6-6 with TRBJ2-5; 11 positions match TRBD2. V lost 5 bases and J lost 3; bases outside the gene matches: 11. Per the germline V gene, CDR1 is MNHNY and CDR2 is SVGAGI (reference sequence). This CDR3 has 17 amino acids. CDR3 amino acids: CASSLSGPGLAEETQYF. The CDR3, as DNA: TGTGCCAGCAGTCTGAGTGGACCGGGACTAGCGGAAGAGACCCAGTACTTC.

The CDR3 nucleotides read TGTGCCAGCAGTTTAACGGCGGGGGAACCCACAGATACGCAGTATTTT. It translates to CASSLTAGEPTDTQYF. The V and J genes are TRBV27 and TRBJ2-3, with TRBD2 identical over 7 bases. From germline, CDR1 is MNHEY and CDR2 SMNVEV (reference sequence). V dropped 2 bases and J dropped 2; count of bases not matched to a gene: 7. The CDR3 consists of 16 residues.

The V and J genes are TRBV5-1 and TRBJ1-3; no reliable D call. Germline-derived CDR1 and CDR2 are SGHRS and YFSETQ. The CDR3 spans 14 residues. Trimming removed 0 bases from V and 2 bases from J, with 6 bases in between. The DNA for the CDR3 is TGCGCCAGCAGCTTGGGTACGGCTGGAAACACCATATATTTT. As protein: CASSLGTAGNTIYF.

This chain links TRBV4-3 with TRBJ2-3; D call uncertain. Trimming pared 1 base from V and 4 bases from J, leaving 9 bases between. The CDR3 covers 14 residues. Per germline, CDR1 LGHNA and CDR2 YSLEER. The CDR3 sequence: CASSQGTPSDTQYF. CDR3 bases: TGCGCCAGCAGCCAAGGGACCCCGTCAGATACGCAGTATTTT.

Concerning this clone: The sample carries other DNA sequences with the same CDR3. V is TRBV9 and J is TRBJ2-3; no reliable D call. Germline values: CDR1 SGDLS, CDR2 YYNGEE. Trimming took off 0 bases at V and 6 bases at J, with 11 bases between the two ends. The length of the CDR3 is 14 residues. The chain's CDR3 is CASSVVPGADTQYF. The CDR3 DNA sequence: TGTGCCAGCAGCGTAGTTCCCGGTGCTGATACGCAGTATTTT.

The rearrangement joins TRBV19 to TRBJ1-1; TRBD1 matches 9 bases. CDR3 size: 13 residues. Germline V gene data show CDR1 as LNHDA and CDR2 as SQIVND (reference sequence). With 5 bases clipped from V and 11 bases from J, the junction kept 9 bases outside the gene matches. CDR3 sequence reads: CASSVQQGAWAFF. The CDR3, as DNA: TGTGCCAGTAGTGTACAACAGGGGGCGTGGGCTTTCTTT. The full variable domain, rest sourced from reference TRBV19 and TRBJ1-1, is DGGITQSPKYLFRKEGQNVTLSCEQNLNHDAMYWYRQDPGQGLRLIYYSQIVNDFQKGDIAEGYSVSREKKESFPLTVTSAQKNPTAFYLCASSVQQGAWAFFGQGTRLTVV.

This chain joins TRBV30 and TRBJ1-6, with TRBD1 identical over 7 bases. Germline V gene sequence: CDR1 GTSNPN, CDR2 SVGIG (reference sequence). The CDR3 is made up of 15 amino acids. V gave up 3 bases and J gave up 9 bases; unmatched junction bases: 11. The CDR3 nucleotides are TGTGCCTGGAGGTATCCCGGGACAGTCTCTTCACCCCTCCACTTT. The encoded protein is CAWRYPGTVSSPLHF.

This chain uses TRBV11-2 with TRBJ2-4; 11 nucleotides agree with TRBD2. The CDR3 length is 15 residues. In germline, CDR1 is SGHAT, CDR2 FQNNGV. V shed 4 bases and J 5 bases; nucleotides not matched to a gene: 4. This CDR3 is CASSYLAGGQNIQYF. CDR3 in DNA: TGTGCCAGCAGCTACCTAGCGGGGGGACAAAACATTCAGTACTTC.

V and J are TRBV28 and TRBJ2-1; TRBD1 might be the D (5 bases). Trimming stripped 5 bases from V and 6 bases from J, with 11 bases between. In germline, CDR1 is MDHEN, CDR2 SYDVKM. CDR3 length equals 13 residues. CDR3 protein: CASSEQGGNEQFF. Written as DNA, the CDR3 is TGTGCCAGCAGTGAGCAGGGTGGCAATGAGCAGTTCTTC.

This clone has at least ten counts. CDR3 in amino acids: CASSLGASQSSGANVLTF. As DNA, the CDR3 is TGTGCCAGCAGCTTAGGTGCCAGTCAATCCTCTGGGGCCAACGTCCTGACTTTC. The rearrangement uses TRBV7-2 and TRBJ2-6; no clear D gene. Trimming took 1 base from V and 0 from J, leaving 13 bases between them. The CDR3 spans 18 residues. The germline V gene has CDR1 SGHTA and CDR2 FQGNSA.

V gene TRBV14 combines with J gene TRBJ1-2, with 7 bases that match TRBD1. The germline gives CDR1 SGHDN, CDR2 FVKESK. This CDR3 has 15 amino acids. V lost 4 bases, J lost 1 base, and 6 bases stayed unmatched. In DNA form, the CDR3 reads TGTGCCAGCAGCCCACCGGGACAGATTAACTATGGCTACACCTTC. It yields the protein CASSPPGQINYGYTF.

This clone was counted a single time. J is TRBJ1-5 and V is TRBV7-8; no definite D call. The CDR3 length is 15 residues. V lost 5 bases, J lost 7 bases, and 18 bases lay in between. Germline lookup yields CDR1 SGHVS and CDR2 FQNEAQ. The CDR3 DNA sequence: TGTGCCAGCAGCCCCCTCGGCTACGGGGAGCAGCCCCAGCATTTT. Protein: CASSPLGYGEQPQHF. Full variable domain (missing parts from reference TRBV7-8 and TRBJ1-5): GAGVSQSPRYKVAKRGQDVALRCDPISGHVSLFWYQQALGQGPEFLTYFQNEAQLDKSGLPSDRFFAERPEGSVSTLKIQRTQQEDSAVYLCASSPLGYGEQPQHFGDGTRLSIL.

The gene calls are TRBV2 and TRBJ2-3; 9 nucleotides match TRBD2. The CDR3 has 15 amino acids. V lost 10 bases and J lost 4; bases outside the gene matches: 12. The germline CDR1 and CDR2 sequences are SNHLY and FYNNEI. The DNA for the CDR3 is TGTGCCACCCACCGTAGCGGGGGCCGGGCAGATACGCAGTATTTT. Its translation is CATHRSGGRADTQYF.

The chain combines TRBV20-1 with TRBJ2-7; D remains unclear. In germline, CDR1 is DFQATT, CDR2 SNEGSKA (reference sequence). The CDR3 contains 11 residues. Written as DNA, the CDR3 is TGCAGCCCGGTCTCCCCCTACGAGCAGTACTTC. Translated, it gives CSPVSPYEQYF.

The chain links TRBV6-2 or TRBV6-3 to TRBJ2-2; TRBD1 might be the D (6 bases). V lost 2 bases and J lost 2, with 15 bases in between. Germline V gives CDR1 MNHEY, CDR2 SVGEGT. The CDR3 sequence is 17 residues long. This CDR3 is CASSYAYRTANTGELFF. CDR3 nucleotide sequence: TGTGCCAGCAGTTACGCTTACCGGACAGCTAACACCGGGGAGCTGTTTTTT.

J is TRBJ2-7 and V is TRBV5-4, with TRBD1 matching 8 bases. The ends lost 2 bases at V and 5 bases at J; junction bases unmatched: 6. The CDR3 has 14 amino acids. Germline-derived CDR1 and CDR2 are SGHNT and YYREEE (reference sequence). The DNA of the CDR3 is TGTGCCAGCAGCTTCGGACAGGGTCAGGACGAGCAGTACTTC. It encodes CASSFGQGQDEQYF. The variable domain in full, completed from reference TRBV5-4 and TRBJ2-7, reads ETGVTQSPTHLIKTRGQQVTLRCSSQSGHNTVSWYQQALGQGPQFIFQYYREEENGRGNFPPRFSGLQFPNYSSELNVNALELDDSALYLCASSFGQGQDEQYFGPGTRLTVT.